This T cell receptor (beta chain) was found in a study of cytomegalovirus exposure and HLA in healthy donors. Whole-study results and caveats: It has been reported that TCR beta sequences accurately predicted the HLA-A and HLA-B alleles of most subjects. A later analysis reportedly found that, within productive TCRs, an Asian-associated ancestry cluster had fewer N-insertions than the mean observed across the roughly 610 donors. Earlier results showed most TCR beta V segments being productive about 90% or about 30% of the time. Researchers reported in a later analysis that common viral pathogens appeared linked to several top clusters.

The PCR made use of 60 Vbeta and 13 Jbeta primers. The data were produced by immunoSEQ multiplex PCR, yet TCRdb's version contains in-frame clones alone and is incomplete. The sample includes over 150,000 clones, over 70% of them seen just once. As concerns this clone: The antigen remains unidentified.

Sequencing was done on a sample of PBMCs. The source is a male donor in good health and CMV-seronegative.

In DNA, the CDR3 is TGTGCCAGCAGTGAATGGTTACCGGGACAGGGGGCTGGGAGAGGCAATCAGCCCCAGCATTTT. Its translation is CASSEWLPGQGAGRGNQPQHF. The gene calls are TRBV2 and TRBJ1-5; 12 nucleotides match TRBD1. Germline CDR1 SNHLY, CDR2 FYNNEI. V was pared by 2 bases and J by 2 bases, with 16 bases of the junction left unmatched. The CDR3 is 21 amino acids.